Following are 16 T cell receptor beta chains from one sample sequenced in a study of shared clonotypes between healthy human individuals. Produced via immunoSEQ multiplex PCR; TCRdb's table is partial and in-frame only. The sample has some 1,600,000 clones, roughly 98% seen once. Sequenced: naive CD4+ T cells sorted from blood. Described subset: CD45RA+ positively selected. These receptors were obtained from a man younger than 40 in good health.

V is TRBV15 and J is TRBJ2-7; 11 bases line up with TRBD1. Germline V gives CDR1 LNHNV, CDR2 YYDKDF (reference sequence). The CDR3 runs to 16 residues. V was pared by 6 bases and J by 3 bases, with 10 bases of the junction left unmatched. The chain's CDR3 is CATSRITGTGGYEQYF. The CDR3 DNA sequence: TGTGCCACCAGTAGGATTACCGGGACAGGGGGCTACGAGCAGTACTTC.

Concerning this clone: The sample carries other DNA sequences with the same CDR3. The V gene is TRBV30, the J gene TRBJ1-5; D not certain. V was pared by 2 bases and J by 5 bases, with 10 bases between. CDR1 GTSNPN and CDR2 SVGIG come from the germline V gene (reference sequence). The CDR3 covers 13 residues. CDR3: CAWSSGLDQPQHF. CDR3 nucleotide sequence: TGTGCCTGGAGTAGCGGGTTAGATCAGCCCCAGCATTTT. Full variable domain (rest looked up from reference TRBV30 and TRBJ1-5): SQTIHQWPATLVQPVGSPLSLECTVEGTSNPNLYWYRQAAGRGLQLLFYSVGIGQISSEVPQNLSASRPQDRQFILSSKKLLLSDSGFYLCAWSSGLDQPQHFGDGTRLSIL.

J is TRBJ2-7 and V is TRBV7-9, with TRBD2 matching over 11 bases. With 5 bases clipped from V and 2 bases from J, the junction kept 5 bases outside the gene matches. CDR3 size: 15 residues. CDR1 is SEHNR, CDR2 FQNEAQ, per germline (reference sequence). This CDR3 is CASSRGLAETYEQYF. CDR3 sequence (DNA): TGTGCCAGCAGCAGGGGACTAGCGGAAACCTACGAGCAGTACTTC.

This chain links TRBV10-2 with TRBJ2-6, with 12 bases lining up with TRBD1. The ends lost 0 bases at V and 2 bases at J; junction bases unmatched: 5. CDR1 and CDR2 (germline): WSHSY, SAAADI. The CDR3 runs to 19 residues. The CDR3 nucleotides read TGCGCCAGCAGTGAGTCTACGGGACAGGGGGCGCCTGGGGCCAACGTCCTGACTTTC. Protein product: CASSESTGQGAPGANVLTF.

The V gene is TRBV11-1, the J gene TRBJ2-7; unclear D gene. Germline lookup yields CDR1 SGHAT and CDR2 FQDESV (reference sequence). This CDR3 has 13 residues. Trimming shortened V by 5 bases and J by 1 base, and 9 bases separated the two germline ends. In DNA, the CDR3 is TGTGCCAGCAGCCTGGTGGGGTCCTACGAGCAGTACTTC. Protein: CASSLVGSYEQYF.

The genes are TRBV28 and TRBJ2-1; 10 bases fit TRBD2. J gave up 6 bases and V 7 bases, and 12 bases lay outside the gene matches. Germline CDR1 reads MDHEN; CDR2 reads SYDVKM. The CDR3 extends over 16 amino acids. As DNA, the CDR3 is TGTGCCAGCACCCTACCTCCGGCTAGCGGGAGCAATGAGCAGTTCTTC. This sequence encodes CASTLPPASGSNEQFF.

This sequence joins TRBV5-5 and TRBJ2-7; D is undetermined. The CDR3 is 12 amino acids. Trimming took 0 bases from V and 9 from J, leaving 10 bases between them. CDR1 SGHKS and CDR2 YYEKEE come from the germline V gene (reference sequence). The DNA for the CDR3 is TGTGCCAGCAGCTTGGAAGGTTTTTCGCAGTACTTC. This codes for CASSLEGFSQYF.

This clone was seen just once. At one end the junction does not follow the germline gene, possibly because of a read error. This chain uses TRBV6-1 with TRBJ1-5; the match to TRBD1 covers 7 bases. CDR1 MNHNS and CDR2 SASEGT come from the germline V gene. This CDR3 has 21 residues. The CDR3 nucleotides are TGTGCCAGCACTGAAACGGAAATTGGTAGGGGGCTGACCAGCCGCAATCAGCCCCAGCATTTT. This codes for CASTETEIGRGLTSRNQPQHF.

The chain joins TRBV6-5 to TRBJ1-5; TRBD1 matches at 7 bases. Germline V gene data show CDR1 as MNHEY and CDR2 as SVGAGI. This CDR3 comprises 14 residues. J was trimmed by 2 bases and V by 7 bases; bases with no gene match: 5. CDR3 bases: TGTGCCAGCAAGCGACAGGGCGGCAATCAGCCCCAGCATTTT. It codes for CASKRQGGNQPQHF.

The chain carries TRBV19 and TRBJ2-2, with 9 nucleotides matching TRBD1. The CDR3 is made up of 16 amino acids. The germline CDR1 and CDR2 sequences are LNHDA and SQIVND (reference sequence). The V and J ends lost 5 bases and 5 bases, in that order; junction bases with no gene match: 9. The CDR3 DNA follows: TGTGCCAGTAGTTTCCCACAGGGGGCTAGGACCGGGGAGCTGTTTTTT. Its protein product is CASSFPQGARTGELFF.

The rearrangement joins TRBV19 to TRBJ1-3; unclear D gene. This CDR3 is built from 15 residues. CDR1 LNHDA and CDR2 SQIVND come from the germline V gene (reference sequence). The V gene lost 9 bases and the J gene lost 0 bases, with 15 bases spanning the gap. This chain's CDR3 is CASWRQPFSGNTIYF. The CDR3, as DNA: TGTGCCAGCTGGAGGCAGCCGTTCTCTGGAAACACCATATATTTT.

The rearrangement links TRBV6-5 to TRBJ2-3; 7 nucleotides agree with TRBD1. There are 14 residues in the CDR3. Per the germline V gene, CDR1 is MNHEY and CDR2 is SVGAGI. The V and J ends lost 7 bases and 0 bases, in that order; junction bases with no gene match: 4. The chain's CDR3 is CASTPTGSTDTQYF. In DNA, the CDR3 is TGTGCCAGCACCCCGACAGGGAGCACAGATACGCAGTATTTT.

The chain joins TRBV29-1 to TRBJ2-1; 15 nucleotides line up with TRBD2. This CDR3 spans 15 amino acids. The germline gives CDR1 SQVTM, CDR2 ANQGSEA. The ends lost 3 bases at V and 5 bases at J; junction bases unmatched: 2. This chain's CDR3 is CSVDGTSGGNNEQFF. As DNA, the CDR3 is TGCAGCGTTGATGGGACTAGCGGGGGGAACAATGAGCAGTTCTTC.

J is TRBJ2-4 and V is TRBV29-1, with 9 bases identical to TRBD1. Trimming cost V 0 bases and J 11 bases; bases outside gene matches: 8. Germline-derived CDR1 and CDR2 are SQVTM and ANQGSEA. This CDR3 has 14 amino acids. CDR3 residues: CSVEDQDRGIVQYF. DNA for the CDR3: TGCAGCGTTGAAGATCAGGACAGGGGTATTGTTCAGTACTTC.

The chain couples TRBV5-4 to TRBJ2-3, with D tentatively TRBD1 or TRBD2 (6 bases each). Trimming pared 0 bases from V and 1 base from J, leaving 15 bases between. The germline V gene has CDR1 SGHNT and CDR2 YYREEE (reference sequence). This CDR3 is built from 17 residues. The CDR3 sequence: CASSLGRGRGGTDTQYF. The CDR3 nucleotides read TGTGCCAGCAGCTTGGGCCGGGGGCGCGGGGGCACAGATACGCAGTATTTT.

The chain recombines TRBV5-1 with TRBJ1-1, with D possibly being TRBD1 (6 bases). Deletions cut 4 bases from V and 5 bases from J, with 21 bases between. From germline, CDR1 is SGHRS and CDR2 YFSETQ. The CDR3 covers 16 residues. CDR3 residues: CASSPTGVGAKTEAFF. The CDR3 nucleotides are TGCGCCAGCAGCCCCACTGGGGTGGGGGCAAAGACTGAAGCTTTCTTT.